The rows below give T cell receptor beta chains drawn from one sample of a study of post-analysis software for immune sequencing data. TCRdb analysed the PCR reads with MiXCR anew, one entry per CDR3 protein. Among hundreds of thousands of distinct CDR3 sequences listed, less than 35% were seen once. Sequenced input: blood. The receptors originated from a girl aged 10-17 years with multiple sclerosis. The CDR3 runs from the conserved cysteine through the conserved F or W. The order of the fields is V gene, J gene, clone size, D gene, CDR3 protein, CDR3 DNA. The D gene is left open where the match is weak. The size entry is marked missing in some rows and otherwise reads once, few, many or a size class.

>TRBV20-1|TRBJ2-4|NA|TRBD2
CSAYPLAGGGIQYF
TGCAGTGCTTACCCACTAGCGGGAGGGGGCATTCAGTACTTC
>TRBV2|TRBJ2-1|NA|TRBD2
CASKPGGVEQFF
TGTGCCAGCAAGCCGGGGGGTGTGGAGCAGTTCTTC
>TRBV7-8|TRBJ1-6|NA|NA
CASSLGSLSNSPLHF
TGTGCCAGCAGCTTAGGCTCGTTATCGAATTCACCCCTCCACTTT
>TRBV12-3/TRBV12-4|TRBJ1-4|few|NA
CASSFGFPTAGEKLFF
TGTGCCAGCAGTTTTGGATTCCCAACGGCAGGTGAAAAACTGTTTTTT
>TRBV5-1|TRBJ2-1|few|TRBD2
CASSFSGGALNEQFF
TGCGCCAGCAGCTTTAGCGGGGGGGCCCTCAATGAGCAGTTCTTC
>TRBV4-1|TRBJ2-1|few|TRBD2
CASSQEAGGPGNEQFF
TGCGCCAGCAGCCAAGAAGCGGGGGGGCCCGGGAATGAGCAGTTCTTC
>TRBV20-1|TRBJ2-5|NA|TRBD1
CSAGGQGRQETQYF
TGCAGTGCTGGAGGACAGGGACGGCAAGAGACCCAGTACTTC
>TRBV4-3|TRBJ1-2|NA|NA
CASSQDQTGSYGYTF
TGCGCCAGCAGCCAAGATCAAACAGGGTCATATGGCTACACCTTC
>TRBV12-3/TRBV12-4|TRBJ1-2|few|NA
CATKVGYGYTF
TGTGCCACCAAGGTCGGCTATGGCTACACCTTC
>TRBV2|TRBJ2-1|few|NA
CASSEYSGAYNEQFF
TGTGCCAGCAGTGAGTACTCGGGGGCGTACAATGAGCAGTTCTTC
>TRBV7-2|TRBJ2-7|NA|NA
CASSLYREQYF
TGTGCCAGCAGCTTATACCGGGAGCAGTACTTC
>TRBV20-1|TRBJ2-1|NA|NA
CSTITGTLSSYNEQFF
TGCAGTACTATAACCGGGACACTCAGCTCCTACAATGAGCAGTTCTTC
>TRBV6-2/TRBV6-3|TRBJ2-1|few|NA
CASIPGVGNEQFF
TGTGCCAGCATACCGGGAGTCGGGAATGAGCAGTTCTTC
>TRBV9|TRBJ1-1|NA|NA
CASSAEGLGTEAFF
TGTGCCAGCAGCGCCGAGGGGCTGGGCACTGAAGCTTTCTTT
>TRBV7-2|TRBJ1-5|NA|TRBD1
CASSLRQGAVPQHF
TGTGCCAGCAGCTTAAGGCAGGGGGCAGTGCCCCAGCATTTT
>TRBV14|TRBJ2-1|NA|NA
CASSQDPRKGDHSYNEQFF
TGTGCCAGCAGCCAAGATCCCAGGAAGGGGGATCACTCCTACAATGAGCAGTTCTTC
>TRBV7-2|TRBJ1-1|NA|NA
CASSNTGLAEAFF
TGTGCCAGCAGCAATACAGGGTTGGCTGAAGCTTTCTTT
>TRBV5-1|TRBJ2-3|NA|NA
CASSLRGAGDTQYF
TGCGCCAGCAGCTTACGCGGGGCAGGGGATACGCAGTATTTT
>TRBV27|TRBJ1-4|NA|NA
CASSSGATTNEKLFF
TGTGCCAGCAGCTCGGGGGCAACAACTAATGAAAAACTGTTTTTT
>TRBV9|TRBJ2-3|NA|TRBD2
CASSVGGSGRLDTQYF
TGTGCCAGCAGCGTAGGGGGTAGCGGGAGATTGGATACGCAGTATTTT
>TRBV25-1|TRBJ2-3|few|NA
CASSAPLGSDTQYF
TGTGCCAGCAGTGCTCCATTGGGGTCAGATACGCAGTATTTT
>TRBV20-1|TRBJ2-5|few|NA
CSAIDSAQETQYF
TGCAGTGCTATCGACAGCGCCCAAGAGACCCAGTACTTC
>TRBV4-1|TRBJ1-5|few|NA
CASSQEVNQPQHF
TGCGCCAGCAGCCAAGAAGTAAATCAGCCCCAGCATTTT
>TRBV6-5|TRBJ2-1|many|TRBD2
CASSSPGLAGNEQFF
TGTGCCAGCAGTTCACCGGGACTAGCGGGAAACGAGCAGTTCTTC
>TRBV28|TRBJ2-3|NA|TRBD1
CASSSSWTGAVRADTQYF
TGTGCCAGCAGTTCCTCGTGGACAGGGGCTGTGAGGGCCGATACGCAGTATTTT
>TRBV6-6|TRBJ2-5|NA|NA
CASSYPVHNEQYF
TGTGCCAGCAGTTATCCGGTACACAATGAGCAGTACTTC
>TRBV28|TRBJ1-1|NA|TRBD1
CASSFLGGAGSNTEAFF
TGTGCCAGCAGTTTTTTAGGGGGCGCGGGTTCGAACACTGAAGCTTTCTTT
>TRBV6-5|TRBJ2-5|many|TRBD2
CASSPPGGMKTQYF
TGTGCCAGCAGTCCCCCCGGGGGGATGAAGACCCAGTACTTC
>TRBV5-1|TRBJ1-6|NA|NA
CASTNRAGDDSPLHF
TGCGCCAGTACCAACAGAGCGGGTGATGATTCACCCCTCCACTTT
>TRBV15|TRBJ1-4|NA|TRBD1
CATSSPGQGREKLFF
TGTGCCACCAGCTCACCGGGACAGGGGCGCGAAAAACTGTTTTTT
>TRBV12-3/TRBV12-4|TRBJ2-3|NA|TRBD2
CASSPAGGHLTDTQYF
TGTGCCAGCAGTCCAGCGGGGGGCCACCTCACAGATACGCAGTATTTT
>TRBV5-1|TRBJ1-2|few|NA
CASSLGFRGQVDYGYTF
TGCGCCAGCAGCTTAGGTTTTCGGGGGCAGGTTGACTATGGCTACACCTTC
>TRBV6-2/TRBV6-3|TRBJ2-3|few|TRBD1
CASRSPSQGATDTQYF
TGTGCCAGCAGGTCCCCGAGCCAGGGGGCTACAGATACGCAGTATTTT
>TRBV10-3|TRBJ2-7|many|TRBD1
CAISDPGTGVYEQYF
TGTGCCATCAGTGACCCCGGGACAGGGGTCTACGAGCAGTACTTC
>TRBV5-1|TRBJ2-3|once|NA
CASSCVDTTDTQYF
TGCGCCAGCAGCTGCGTTGACACCACAGATACGCAGTATTTT
>TRBV11-1|TRBJ1-6|NA|NA
CASSQVNSPLHF
TGTGCCAGCAGCCAGGTGAATTCACCCCTCCACTTT
>TRBV4-3|TRBJ2-5|few|TRBD2
CASSQGEGTSGRLRETQYF
TGCGCCAGCAGCCAAGGGGAGGGGACTAGCGGAAGGCTGAGGGAGACCCAGTACTTC
>TRBV7-8|TRBJ1-6|NA|TRBD1
CASSSDRESPLHF
TGTGCCAGCAGCTCGGACAGGGAGTCACCCCTCCACTTT
>TRBV2|TRBJ1-1|NA|NA
CARTYSGTEAFF
TGTGCCAGGACCTATTCGGGCACTGAAGCTTTCTTT
>TRBV20-1|TRBJ1-2|NA|NA
CSARGQSYGYTF
TGCAGTGCTAGAGGACAGAGCTATGGCTACACCTTC
>TRBV4-3|TRBJ2-5|NA|TRBD1
CASSQEGQGVGETQYF
TGCGCCAGCAGCCAAGAGGGACAGGGGGTTGGAGAGACCCAGTACTTC
>TRBV5-1|TRBJ1-3|NA|NA
CASSLQTGHGNTIYF
TGCGCCAGCAGCCTACAGACGGGGCACGGAAACACCATATATTTT
>TRBV4-3|TRBJ1-1|few|NA
CASSLLQYTEAFF
TGCGCCAGCAGCCTACTACAGTACACTGAAGCTTTCTTT
>TRBV5-1|TRBJ2-5|NA|TRBD1
CASSPDGTGQNLQETQYF
TGCGCCAGCAGCCCAGACGGGACAGGGCAGAATCTTCAAGAGACCCAGTACTTC
>TRBV15|TRBJ2-7|NA|NA
CATSRGAIEGEQYF
TGTGCCACCAGCAGAGGAGCAATAGAAGGCGAGCAGTACTTC
>TRBV19|TRBJ1-5|few|TRBD1
CASGDRDNQPQHF
TGTGCCAGTGGGGACAGGGACAATCAGCCCCAGCATTTT
>TRBV10-3|TRBJ1-1|few|NA
CAIRRNTEAFF
TGTGCCATCAGAAGGAACACTGAAGCTTTCTTT
>TRBV10-3|TRBJ2-1|NA|TRBD1
CAATRGRPYNEQFF
TGTGCCGCGACCAGGGGGCGGCCCTACAATGAGCAGTTCTTC
>TRBV6-5|TRBJ1-3|few|TRBD1
CASSYSRDRGRSGNTIYF
TGTGCCAGCAGTTACTCGAGGGACAGGGGGAGATCTGGAAACACCATATATTTT
>TRBV10-3|TRBJ2-5|NA|NA
CAISDPMGTTNEQYF
TGTGCCATCAGTGACCCCATGGGAACCACCAATGAGCAGTACTTC
>TRBV7-2|TRBJ2-7|NA|NA
CASSLTGAHSEQYF
TGTGCCAGCAGCTTAACCGGAGCCCACTCCGAGCAGTACTTC
>TRBV10-3|TRBJ2-3|few|TRBD2
CASTSGAGDTQYF
TGTGCCAGCACTAGCGGTGCTGGAGATACGCAGTATTTT
>TRBV7-8|TRBJ2-1|many|NA
CASSLGQGGAYNEQFF
TGTGCCAGCAGCTTAGGTCAAGGGGGGGCCTACAATGAGCAGTTCTTC
>TRBV6-5|TRBJ2-5|few|NA
CASSYDYYNEQYF
TGTGCCAGCAGTTACGACTACTACAATGAGCAGTACTTC